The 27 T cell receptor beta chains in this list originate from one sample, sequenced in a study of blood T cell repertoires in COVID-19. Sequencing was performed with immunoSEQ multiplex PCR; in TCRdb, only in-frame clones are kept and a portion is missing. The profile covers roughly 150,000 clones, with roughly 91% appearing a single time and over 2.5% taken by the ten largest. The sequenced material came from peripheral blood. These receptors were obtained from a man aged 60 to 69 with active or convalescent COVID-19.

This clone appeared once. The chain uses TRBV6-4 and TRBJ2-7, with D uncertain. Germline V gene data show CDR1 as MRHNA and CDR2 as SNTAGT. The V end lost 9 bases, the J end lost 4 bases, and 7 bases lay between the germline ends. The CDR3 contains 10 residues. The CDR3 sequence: CARTVYEQYF. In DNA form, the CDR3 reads TGTGCCAGAACAGTGTACGAGCAGTACTTC.

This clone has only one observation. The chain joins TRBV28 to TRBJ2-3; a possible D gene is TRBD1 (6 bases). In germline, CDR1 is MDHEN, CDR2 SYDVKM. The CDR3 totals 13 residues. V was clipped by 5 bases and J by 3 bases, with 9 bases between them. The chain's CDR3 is CASSHRVTDTQYF. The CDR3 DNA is TGTGCCAGCAGTCACAGGGTTACAGATACGCAGTATTTT.

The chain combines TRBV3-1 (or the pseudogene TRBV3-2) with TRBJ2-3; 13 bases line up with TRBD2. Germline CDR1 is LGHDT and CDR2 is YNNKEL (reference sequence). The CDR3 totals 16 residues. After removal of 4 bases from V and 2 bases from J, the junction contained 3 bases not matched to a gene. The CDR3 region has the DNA TGTGCCAGCAGCCGAACTAGCGGGAGGGTCACAGATACGCAGTATTTT. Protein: CASSRTSGRVTDTQYF.

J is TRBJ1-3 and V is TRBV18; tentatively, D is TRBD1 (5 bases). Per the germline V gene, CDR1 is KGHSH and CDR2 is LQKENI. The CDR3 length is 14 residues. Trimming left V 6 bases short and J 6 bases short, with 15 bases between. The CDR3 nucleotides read TGTGCCAGCTCCAGGACACGAACTGAAAACACCATATATTTT. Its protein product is CASSRTRTENTIYF.

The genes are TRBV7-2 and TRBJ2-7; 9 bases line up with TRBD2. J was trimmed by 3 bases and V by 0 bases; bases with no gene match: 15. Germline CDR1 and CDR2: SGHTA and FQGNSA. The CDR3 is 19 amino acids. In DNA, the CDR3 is TGTGCCAGCAGCTTAGCGGATGGGCTAGCGGGATTGTCAGGCTACGAGCAGTACTTC. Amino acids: CASSLADGLAGLSGYEQYF. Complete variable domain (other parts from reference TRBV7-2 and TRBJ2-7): GAGVSQSPSNKVTEKGKDVELRCDPISGHTALYWYRQSLGQGLEFLIYFQGNSAPDKSGLPSDRFSAERTGGSVSTLTIQRTQQEDSAVYLCASSLADGLAGLSGYEQYFGPGTRLTVT.

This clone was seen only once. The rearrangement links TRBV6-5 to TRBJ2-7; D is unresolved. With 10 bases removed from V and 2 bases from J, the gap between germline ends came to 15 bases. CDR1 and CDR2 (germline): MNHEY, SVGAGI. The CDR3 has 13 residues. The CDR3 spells CATWLTLAYEQYF. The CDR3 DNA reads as TGTGCCACTTGGTTGACACTCGCCTACGAGCAGTACTTC.

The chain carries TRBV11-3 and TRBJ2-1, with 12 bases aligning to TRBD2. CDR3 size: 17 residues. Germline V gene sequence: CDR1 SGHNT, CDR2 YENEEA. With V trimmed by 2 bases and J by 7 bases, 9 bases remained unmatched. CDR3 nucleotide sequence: TGTGCCAGCAGCTTATACGGTCTAGCGGGGGGGCGGAATGAGCAGTTCTTC. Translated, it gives CASSLYGLAGGRNEQFF.

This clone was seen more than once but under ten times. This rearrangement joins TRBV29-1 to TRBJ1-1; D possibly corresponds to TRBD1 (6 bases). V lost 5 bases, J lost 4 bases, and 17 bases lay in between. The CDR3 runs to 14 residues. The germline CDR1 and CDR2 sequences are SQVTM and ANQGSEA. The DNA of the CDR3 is TGCAGCGTTTCCAACAGGGCAGGATTCACTGAAGCTTTCTTT. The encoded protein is CSVSNRAGFTEAFF.

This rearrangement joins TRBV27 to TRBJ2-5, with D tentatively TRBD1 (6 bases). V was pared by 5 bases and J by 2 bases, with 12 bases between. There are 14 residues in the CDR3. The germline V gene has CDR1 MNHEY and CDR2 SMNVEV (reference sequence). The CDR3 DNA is TGTGCCAGCAGTCCCAGGGGAGTACAAGAGACCCAGTACTTC. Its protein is CASSPRGVQETQYF.

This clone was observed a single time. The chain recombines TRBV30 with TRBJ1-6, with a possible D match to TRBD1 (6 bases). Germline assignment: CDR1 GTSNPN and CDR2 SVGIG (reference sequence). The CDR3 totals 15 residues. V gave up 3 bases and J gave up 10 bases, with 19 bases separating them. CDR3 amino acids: CAWSNTGWGRSPLHF. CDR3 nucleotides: TGTGCCTGGAGCAATACAGGGTGGGGACGATCACCCCTCCACTTT.

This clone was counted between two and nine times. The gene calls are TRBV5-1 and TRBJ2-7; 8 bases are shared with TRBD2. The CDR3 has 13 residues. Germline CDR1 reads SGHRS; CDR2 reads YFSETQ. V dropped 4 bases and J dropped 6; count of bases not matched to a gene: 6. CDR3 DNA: TGCGCCAGCAGCCCGGGGGGGGCGGGCGAGCAGTACTTC. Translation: CASSPGGAGEQYF.

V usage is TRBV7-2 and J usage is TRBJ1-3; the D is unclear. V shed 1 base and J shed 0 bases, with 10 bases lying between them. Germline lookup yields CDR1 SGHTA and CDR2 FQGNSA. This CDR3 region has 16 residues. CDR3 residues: CASSLVGGNSGNTIYF. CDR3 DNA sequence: TGTGCCAGCAGCTTAGTCGGCGGGAACTCTGGAAACACCATATATTTT.

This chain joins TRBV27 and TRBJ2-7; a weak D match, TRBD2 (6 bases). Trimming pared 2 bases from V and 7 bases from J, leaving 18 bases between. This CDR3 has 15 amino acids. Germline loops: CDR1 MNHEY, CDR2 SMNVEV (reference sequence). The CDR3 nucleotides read TGTGCCAGCAGTTTAGATCGGCCCTCGGGACTGGAGCAGTACTTC. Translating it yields CASSLDRPSGLEQYF.

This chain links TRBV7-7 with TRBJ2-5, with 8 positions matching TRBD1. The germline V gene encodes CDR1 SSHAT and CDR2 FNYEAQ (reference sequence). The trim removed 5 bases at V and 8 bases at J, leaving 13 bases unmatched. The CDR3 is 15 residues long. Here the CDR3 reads CASSQTTGAAGTQYF. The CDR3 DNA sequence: TGTGCCAGCAGCCAAACGACAGGGGCCGCGGGAACCCAGTACTTC.

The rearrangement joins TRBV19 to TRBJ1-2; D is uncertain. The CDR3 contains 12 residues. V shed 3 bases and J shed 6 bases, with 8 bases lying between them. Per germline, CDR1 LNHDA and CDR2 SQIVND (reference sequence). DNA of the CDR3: TGTGCCAGTAGTATCTACGGGGATGGCTACACCTTC. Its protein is CASSIYGDGYTF.

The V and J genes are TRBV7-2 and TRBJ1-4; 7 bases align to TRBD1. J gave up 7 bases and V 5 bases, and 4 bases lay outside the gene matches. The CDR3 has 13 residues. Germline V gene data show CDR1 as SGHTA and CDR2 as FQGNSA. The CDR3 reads CASSIGTVEKLFF. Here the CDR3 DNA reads TGTGCCAGCAGCATTGGGACAGTTGAAAAACTGTTTTTT.

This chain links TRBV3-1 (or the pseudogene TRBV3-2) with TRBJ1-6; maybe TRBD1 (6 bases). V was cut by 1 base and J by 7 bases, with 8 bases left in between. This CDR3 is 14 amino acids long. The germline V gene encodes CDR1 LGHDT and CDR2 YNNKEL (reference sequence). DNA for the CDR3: TGTGCCAGCAGCCAAGGCGACAGGAATTCACCCCTCCACTTT. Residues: CASSQGDRNSPLHF.

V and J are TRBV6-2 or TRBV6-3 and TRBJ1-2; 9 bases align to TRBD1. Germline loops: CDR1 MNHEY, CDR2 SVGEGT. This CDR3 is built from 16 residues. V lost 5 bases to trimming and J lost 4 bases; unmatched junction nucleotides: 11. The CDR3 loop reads CASSPRDRAFGYGYTF. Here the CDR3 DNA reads TGTGCCAGCAGTCCCAGGGACAGGGCGTTCGGCTATGGCTACACCTTC.

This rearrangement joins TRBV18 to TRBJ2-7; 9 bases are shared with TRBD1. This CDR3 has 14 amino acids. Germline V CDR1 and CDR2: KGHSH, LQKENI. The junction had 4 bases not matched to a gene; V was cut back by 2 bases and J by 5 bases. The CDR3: CASSPGTGRHEQYF. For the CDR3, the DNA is TGTGCCAGCTCACCAGGGACAGGGCGGCACGAGCAGTACTTC.

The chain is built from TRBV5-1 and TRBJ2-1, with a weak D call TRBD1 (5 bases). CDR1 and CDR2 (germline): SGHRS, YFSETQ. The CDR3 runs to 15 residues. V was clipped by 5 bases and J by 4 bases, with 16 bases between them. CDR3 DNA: TGCGCCAGCAGTGTGGGTGGGGCGATATACAATGAGCAGTTCTTC. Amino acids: CASSVGGAIYNEQFF.

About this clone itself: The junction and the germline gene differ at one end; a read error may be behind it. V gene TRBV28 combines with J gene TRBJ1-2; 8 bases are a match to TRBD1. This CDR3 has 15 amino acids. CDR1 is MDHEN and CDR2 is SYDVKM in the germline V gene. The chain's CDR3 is CLSCPGQGTPYGYTF. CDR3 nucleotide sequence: TGCCTCAGCTGCCCCGGACAGGGAACCCCCTATGGCTACACCTTC.

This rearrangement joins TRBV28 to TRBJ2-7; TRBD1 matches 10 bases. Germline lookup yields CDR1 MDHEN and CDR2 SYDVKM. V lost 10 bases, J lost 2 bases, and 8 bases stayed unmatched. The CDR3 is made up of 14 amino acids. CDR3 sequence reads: CAIADRGIPYEQYF. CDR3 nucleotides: TGTGCCATCGCGGACAGGGGGATTCCCTACGAGCAGTACTTC. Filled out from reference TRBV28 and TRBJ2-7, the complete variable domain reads DVKVTQSSRYLVKRTGEKVFLECVQDMDHENMFWYRQDPGLGLRLIYFSYDVKMKEKGDIPEGYSVSREKKERFSLILESASTNQTSMYLCAIADRGIPYEQYFGPGTRLTVT.

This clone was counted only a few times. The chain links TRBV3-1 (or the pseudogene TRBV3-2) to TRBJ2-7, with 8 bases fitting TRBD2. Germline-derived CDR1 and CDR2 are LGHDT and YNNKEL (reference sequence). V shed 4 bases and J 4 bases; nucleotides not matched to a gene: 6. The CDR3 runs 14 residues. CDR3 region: CASSRTGGQYEQYF. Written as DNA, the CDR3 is TGTGCCAGCAGCCGAACGGGGGGGCAGTACGAGCAGTACTTC.

DNA for the CDR3: TGTGCCAGCAGTCTACAGGGGGCAGACTATGGCTACACCTTC. It specifies CASSLQGADYGYTF. The V and J genes are TRBV2 and TRBJ1-2; 9 bases line up with TRBD1. Per germline, CDR1 SNHLY and CDR2 FYNNEI. The CDR3 runs to 14 residues. V gave up 5 bases and J gave up 3 bases; unmatched junction bases: 4.

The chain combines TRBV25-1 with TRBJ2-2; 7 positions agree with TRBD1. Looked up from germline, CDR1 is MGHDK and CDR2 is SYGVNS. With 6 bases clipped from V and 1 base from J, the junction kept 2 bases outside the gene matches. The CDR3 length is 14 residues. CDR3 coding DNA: TGTGCCAGCAGCCGGGACAGGAACACCGGGGAGCTGTTTTTT. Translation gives CASSRDRNTGELFF.

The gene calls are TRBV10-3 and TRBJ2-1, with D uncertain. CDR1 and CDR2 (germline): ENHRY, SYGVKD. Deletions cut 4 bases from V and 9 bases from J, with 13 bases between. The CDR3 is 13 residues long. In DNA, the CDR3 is TGTGCCATCAGTGGGAACGCTCAGGCTGAGCAGTTCTTC. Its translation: CAISGNAQAEQFF.

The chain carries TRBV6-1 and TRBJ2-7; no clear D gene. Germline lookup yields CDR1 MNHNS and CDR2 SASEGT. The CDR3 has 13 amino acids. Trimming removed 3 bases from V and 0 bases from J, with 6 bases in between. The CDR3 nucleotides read TGTGCCAGCAGTGACAGGTACTCCTACGAGCAGTACTTC. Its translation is CASSDRYSYEQYF.